This T cell receptor (beta chain) was captured by sequencing in a study of T cells after yellow fever vaccination. CDR1 and CDR2 from the germline V gene are MRHNA and SNTAGT. Trimming left V 0 bases short and J 8 bases short, with 7 bases between. CDR3 length equals 13 residues. Each CDR3 protein gets one entry after TCRdb re-called the 5' RACE reads with MiXCR. The table has tens of thousands of distinct CDR3 sequences, about 14% seen once; the top ten hold 20% to 25%. This clonotype was found a few times. Specimen: CD8+ T cells not binding an NS4B(214-222) dextramer, sorted from PBMCs, collected about 21 days after the first yellow fever vaccination. The chain combines TRBV6-4 with TRBJ2-2; no definite D call. The clonotype originates from a man between 18 and 29 years old who received the YFV17D yellow fever vaccine. CDR3 loop: CASSDSIEGELFF. The DNA for the CDR3 is TGTGCCAGCAGTGACTCGATTGAGGGGGAGCTGTTTTTT.